The 32 T cell receptor beta chains below all came from one sample that was sequenced in a study of blood T cell repertoires in COVID-19. This table comes from immunoSEQ multiplex PCR, and its TCRdb copy is limited to in-frame clones, with some not included. This sample has about 230,000 clones, with less than 90% found just once. Specimen: peripheral blood. The receptor source for this set is a woman in her 70s with active or convalescent COVID-19.

This clone was seen only once. The CDR3 nucleotides are TGTGCCAGCAGCTTACGAAGCGTTAGCTCCTACAATGAGCAGTTCTTC. This translates into CASSLRSVSSYNEQFF. The rearrangement uses TRBV11-3 and TRBJ2-1; no firm D call. CDR3 length: 16 amino acids. CDR1 SGHNT and CDR2 YENEEA come from the germline V gene. V was shortened by 2 bases and J by 0 bases, with 11 bases between the two germline ends.

The sample holds a few counts of this clone. The chain carries TRBV7-9 and TRBJ1-5, with D perhaps TRBD1 (6 bases). The CDR3 extends over 15 amino acids. Per germline, CDR1 SEHNR and CDR2 FQNEAQ (reference sequence). With 5 bases removed from V and 5 bases from J, the gap between germline ends came to 16 bases. The CDR3 DNA sequence: TGTGCCAGCAGCCGGACAGACGCCGGGGATCAGCCCCAGCATTTT. Residues: CASSRTDAGDQPQHF.

V usage is TRBV7-2 and J usage is TRBJ2-1; 7 bases agree with TRBD2. The length of the CDR3 is 15 residues. The ends lost 2 bases at V and 4 bases at J; junction bases unmatched: 5. Germline CDR1 is SGHTA and CDR2 is FQGNSA. The CDR3 DNA is TGTGCCAGCAGCTTACAGGCGGGGGAGTACAATGAGCAGTTCTTC. Translated: CASSLQAGEYNEQFF.

The rearrangement links TRBV6-5 to TRBJ1-6, with D perhaps TRBD1 (6 bases). Germline lookup yields CDR1 MNHEY and CDR2 SVGAGI. The CDR3 is made up of 16 amino acids. V gave up 0 bases and J gave up 8 bases, with 14 bases separating them. Here the CDR3 reads CASSYSLQGGDSPLHF. The CDR3 bases are TGTGCCAGCAGTTACTCCCTACAGGGAGGGGATTCACCCCTCCACTTT.

The chain couples TRBV20-1 to TRBJ2-7; 7 bases map to TRBD1. Trimming removed 3 bases from V and 2 bases from J; junction bases left unmatched: 4. The CDR3 consists of 13 residues. The V gene's germline CDR1 is DFQATT and CDR2 SNEGSKA (reference sequence). The CDR3, as DNA: TGCAGTGCTAGTCCGCAGGGGGCCTACGAGCAGTACTTC. Protein: CSASPQGAYEQYF.

The table lists this clone with a count of one. V usage is TRBV9 and J usage is TRBJ2-5; tentative D call: TRBD2 (6 bases). This CDR3 has 14 amino acids. Germline loops: CDR1 SGDLS, CDR2 YYNGEE. The V and J ends lost 3 bases and 5 bases respectively, with 14 bases between them. CDR3 coding DNA: TGTGCCAGCAGCGCGGCTTGGGGGGAGGAGACCCAGTACTTC. Protein: CASSAAWGEETQYF.

This rearrangement joins TRBV18 to TRBJ2-1, with 10 bases identical to TRBD1. This CDR3 region has 14 residues. Trimming at V came to 3 bases and at J to 10 bases, leaving 6 bases not matched to a gene. The V gene's germline CDR1 is KGHSH and CDR2 LQKENI. In DNA, the CDR3 is TGTGCCAGCTCACCGGACAGGGGGGAAGGGGAGCAGTTCTTC. Translated, it gives CASSPDRGEGEQFF. Complete variable domain (other parts from reference TRBV18 and TRBJ2-1): NAGVMQNPRHLVRRRGQEARLRCSPMKGHSHVYWYRQLPEEGLKFMVYLQKENIIDESGMPKERFSAEFPKEGPSILRIQQVVRGDSAAYFCASSPDRGEGEQFFGPGTRLTVL.

The J gene is TRBJ2-1, the V gene TRBV11-2; the match to TRBD2 covers 8 bases. The CDR3 extends over 15 amino acids. Trimming cost V 5 bases and J 0 bases; bases outside gene matches: 3. Germline CDR1 SGHAT, CDR2 FQNNGV. Written as DNA, the CDR3 is TGTGCCAGCAGCGCTCTAGCGGGCTCCTACAATGAGCAGTTCTTC. It yields the protein CASSALAGSYNEQFF.

The chain employs TRBV5-1 and TRBJ2-7; perhaps TRBD2 as D (6 bases). Per germline, CDR1 SGHRS and CDR2 YFSETQ. The CDR3 covers 13 residues. V lost 2 bases, J lost 6 bases, and 12 bases lay in between. CDR3 nucleotide sequence: TGCGCCAGCAGCTTCCCACAAGCGGGCGAGCAGTACTTC. As protein: CASSFPQAGEQYF. Looking up the rest from reference TRBV5-1 and TRBJ2-7 gives the full variable domain: KAGVTQTPRYLIKTRGQQVTLSCSPISGHRSVSWYQQTPGQGLQFLFEYFSETQRNKGNFPGRFSGRQFSNSRSEMNVSTLELGDSALYLCASSFPQAGEQYFGPGTRLTVT.

This sequence joins TRBV4-2 and TRBJ2-1; 7 bases line up with TRBD2. Germline assignment: CDR1 LGHNA and CDR2 YNFKEQ. CDR3 length equals 13 residues. Germline trimming cut 2 bases from V and 9 bases from J; bases unmatched to any gene: 4. CDR3 region: CASSQKSGAEQFF. Written as DNA, the CDR3 is TGTGCCAGCAGCCAAAAAAGCGGGGCTGAGCAGTTCTTC.

The sample holds one count of this clone. V gene TRBV10-3 combines with J gene TRBJ2-1; D possibly corresponds to TRBD2 (6 bases). Trimming stripped 4 bases from V and 1 base from J, with 8 bases between. Germline loops: CDR1 ENHRY, CDR2 SYGVKD. The CDR3 is 14 amino acids. The CDR3 region is CAISGGTSYNEQFF. DNA of the CDR3: TGTGCCATCAGTGGGGGGACTTCCTACAATGAGCAGTTCTTC.

J is TRBJ1-4 and V is TRBV19; 7 bases are shared with TRBD1. The CDR3 runs 16 residues. Unmatched junction bases numbered 10, after V lost 6 bases and J lost 3 bases. CDR1 LNHDA and CDR2 SQIVND come from the germline V gene (reference sequence). CDR3: CASSISRTGPNEKLFF. As DNA, the CDR3 is TGTGCCAGTAGCATATCAAGGACAGGACCTAATGAAAAACTGTTTTTT.

The chain employs TRBV6-6 and TRBJ2-2, with D maybe TRBD2 (6 bases). Germline assignment: CDR1 MNHNY and CDR2 SVGAGI (reference sequence). The CDR3 has 15 residues. V lost 6 bases and J lost 5, with 16 bases in between. The CDR3 nucleotides read TGTGCCAGCAGGACGGGCGGGGTGAGGACCGGGGAGCTGTTTTTT. This sequence encodes CASRTGGVRTGELFF.

The chain uses TRBV6-5 and TRBJ1-5, with D possibly matching TRBD1 (5 bases). The germline V and J ends were trimmed by 2 bases and 6 bases, with 11 bases remaining between them. This CDR3 region has 14 residues. Germline-derived CDR1 and CDR2 are MNHEY and SVGAGI. CDR3 in amino acids: CASSYGGGGQPQHF. The CDR3, as DNA: TGTGCCAGCAGTTACGGGGGGGGAGGTCAGCCCCAGCATTTT.

The chain combines TRBV19 with TRBJ1-2; 7 nucleotides match TRBD1. CDR1 LNHDA and CDR2 SQIVND come from the germline V gene (reference sequence). Trimming took 6 bases from V and 6 from J; bases not matched to a gene: 10. CDR3 length: 14 residues. The CDR3 DNA reads TGTGCCAGTAGAGGGTCCGGGACAGTGCATGGCTACACCTTC. Translated: CASRGSGTVHGYTF. The variable domain in full, with the rest retrieved from reference TRBV19 and TRBJ1-2, is DGGITQSPKYLFRKEGQNVTLSCEQNLNHDAMYWYRQDPGQGLRLIYYSQIVNDFQKGDIAEGYSVSREKKESFPLTVTSAQKNPTAFYLCASRGSGTVHGYTFGSGTRLTVV.

V usage is TRBV10-3 and J usage is TRBJ1-2; 10 bases fit TRBD1. The CDR3 runs 14 residues. Trimming removed 5 bases from V and 7 bases from J; junction bases left unmatched: 7. Germline CDR1 ENHRY, CDR2 SYGVKD. DNA for the CDR3: TGTGCCATCAGTCTGGGACAGGGGAACGGTGGCTACACCTTC. Protein sequence: CAISLGQGNGGYTF.

In its sample, this clone was seen once. The rearrangement joins TRBV7-2 to TRBJ2-6; D is perhaps TRBD1 (7 bases). The CDR3 sequence is 16 residues long. CDR1 SGHTA and CDR2 FQGNSA come from the germline V gene. The germline V and J ends were trimmed by 5 bases and 1 base, with 12 bases remaining between them. CDR3 sequence (DNA): TGTGCCAGCAGCCCGGAGGGGGCTTCTGGGGCCAACGTCCTGACTTTC. Its protein product is CASSPEGASGANVLTF. Filled out from reference TRBV7-2 and TRBJ2-6, the complete variable domain reads GAGVSQSPSNKVTEKGKDVELRCDPISGHTALYWYRQSLGQGLEFLIYFQGNSAPDKSGLPSDRFSAERTGGSVSTLTIQRTQQEDSAVYLCASSPEGASGANVLTFGAGSRLTVL.

This sequence joins TRBV25-1 and TRBJ1-4, with TRBD1 matching 7 bases. Trimming took 5 bases from V and 6 from J; bases not matched to a gene: 6. The CDR3 contains 14 residues. Germline V gene lookup returns CDR1 MGHDK and CDR2 SYGVNS. The CDR3 reads CASSLGGRDEKLFF. The CDR3 DNA reads as TGTGCCAGCAGTTTAGGGGGCAGGGATGAAAAACTGTTTTTT. The full variable domain, rest sourced from reference TRBV25-1 and TRBJ1-4, is EADIYQTPRYLVIGTGKKITLECSQTMGHDKMYWYQQDPGMELHLIHYSYGVNSTEKGDLSSESTVSRIRTEHFPLTLESARPSHTSQYLCASSLGGRDEKLFFGSGTQLSVL.

This clone is a singleton in its sample. The rearrangement joins TRBV6-5 to TRBJ1-2; maybe TRBD1 (6 bases). Deletions cut 4 bases from V and 5 bases from J, with 11 bases between. This CDR3 is built from 13 residues. The germline gives CDR1 MNHEY, CDR2 SVGAGI. Here the CDR3 reads CASSLTGRYGYTF. The CDR3 DNA is TGTGCCAGCAGTTTGACAGGCCGTTATGGCTACACCTTC.

The CDR3 bases are TGTGCCAGCAGGGTTGTGACAGGGGTAGGGCGAGAGACCCAGTACTTC. This translates into CASRVVTGVGRETQYF. The chain uses TRBV2 and TRBJ2-5; 8 bases match TRBD1. This CDR3 has 16 amino acids. The J segment lost 4 bases and the V segment lost 6 bases, leaving 13 bases of the junction unmatched. From germline, CDR1 is SNHLY and CDR2 FYNNEI.

This chain joins TRBV28 and TRBJ1-2, with D maybe TRBD1 (6 bases). Germline V CDR1 and CDR2: MDHEN, SYDVKM. The V gene lost 7 bases and the J gene lost 0 bases, with 9 bases spanning the gap. This CDR3 contains 13 residues. The CDR3 DNA follows: TGTGCCAGCAACCAGGGGTCTAACTATGGCTACACCTTC. Its protein product is CASNQGSNYGYTF.

The rearrangement links TRBV4-2 to TRBJ2-5, with TRBD2 identical over 10 bases. The CDR3 runs 17 residues. V dropped 4 bases and J dropped 5; count of bases not matched to a gene: 13. Per germline, CDR1 LGHNA and CDR2 YNFKEQ. The CDR3 DNA follows: TGTGCCAGCAGCCGATCCGCGCCCGGGACTAGCGCGGAGACCCAGTACTTC. It specifies CASSRSAPGTSAETQYF.

This clone came up once. The rearrangement joins TRBV24-1 to TRBJ1-4; 9 bases are shared with TRBD1. The CDR3 spans 15 residues. With V trimmed by 4 bases and J by 8 bases, 7 bases remained unmatched. Germline V CDR1 and CDR2: KGHDR, SFDVKD. CDR3 loop: CATSEFRQGEEKLFF. The DNA of the CDR3 is TGTGCCACCAGTGAATTTCGACAGGGGGAAGAAAAACTGTTTTTT.

This clone was found a few times. The chain couples TRBV4-1 to TRBJ2-1, with D perhaps TRBD2 (6 bases). Between the trimmed V and J ends, which lost 3 bases and 6 bases, there was a span of 9 bases. Germline V lookup: CDR1 MGHRA, CDR2 YSYEKL. This CDR3 contains 13 residues. The CDR3 DNA reads TGCGCCAGCAGCCAGTCGGAGGGCAATGAGCAGTTCTTC. It yields the protein CASSQSEGNEQFF.

V usage is TRBV5-1 and J usage is TRBJ2-5; D remains unclear. CDR1 and CDR2 from the germline V gene are SGHRS and YFSETQ. With 1 base removed from V and 5 bases from J, the gap between germline ends came to 9 bases. The CDR3 length is 13 residues. CDR3 coding DNA: TGCGCCAGCAGCTTGCAGGCTGCGGAGACCCAGTACTTC. Protein sequence: CASSLQAAETQYF. Supplemented by reference TRBV5-1 and TRBJ2-5, the full variable domain reads KAGVTQTPRYLIKTRGQQVTLSCSPISGHRSVSWYQQTPGQGLQFLFEYFSETQRNKGNFPGRFSGRQFSNSRSEMNVSTLELGDSALYLCASSLQAAETQYFGPGTRLLVL.

This chain uses TRBV7-8 with TRBJ1-5, with a tentative D call TRBD1 (6 bases). Between the trimmed V and J ends, which lost 5 bases and 7 bases, there was a span of 15 bases. Germline V gives CDR1 SGHVS, CDR2 FQNEAQ. The CDR3 loop spans 14 amino acids. CDR3 region: CASSPTGQIQPQHF. The CDR3 coding sequence is TGTGCCAGCAGCCCGACAGGCCAAATCCAGCCCCAGCATTTT.

The chain is built from TRBV9 and TRBJ1-6, with D possibly being TRBD1 (5 bases). This CDR3 comprises 12 residues. Per germline, CDR1 SGDLS and CDR2 YYNGEE. V was trimmed by 5 bases and J by 9 bases, leaving 9 bases between them. CDR3 amino acids: CASSRGGSPLHF. The CDR3 DNA is TGTGCCAGCAGTCGGGGGGGTTCACCCCTCCACTTT.

The rearrangement links TRBV30 to TRBJ1-5; 7 bases map to TRBD1. Germline trimming cut 4 bases from V and 8 bases from J; bases unmatched to any gene: 8. Looked up from germline, CDR1 is GTSNPN and CDR2 is SVGIG (reference sequence). The CDR3 has 13 amino acids. The CDR3 DNA reads as TGTGCCTGGAAGGAACAGGGGCGGGAGCCCCAGCATTTT. As protein: CAWKEQGREPQHF. Supplemented by reference TRBV30 and TRBJ1-5, the full variable domain reads SQTIHQWPATLVQPVGSPLSLECTVEGTSNPNLYWYRQAAGRGLQLLFYSVGIGQISSEVPQNLSASRPQDRQFILSSKKLLLSDSGFYLCAWKEQGREPQHFGDGTRLSIL.

The chain couples TRBV4-2 to TRBJ2-6; the match to TRBD1 covers 9 bases. The V segment lost 3 bases and the J segment 2 bases; nucleotides outside the gene matches: 5. The germline V gene has CDR1 LGHNA and CDR2 YNFKEQ. This CDR3 has 17 residues. The CDR3 region is CASSHGQGIAGANVLTF. CDR3 nucleotide sequence: TGTGCCAGCAGCCACGGACAGGGGATAGCTGGGGCCAACGTCCTGACTTTC.

The chain recombines TRBV4-2 with TRBJ2-2, with D tentatively TRBD2 (5 bases). The CDR3 runs to 17 residues. CDR1 and CDR2 from the germline V gene are LGHNA and YNFKEQ. V lost 1 base to trimming and J lost 2 bases, with 14 bases between them. CDR3 sequence reads: CASSQASTKKNTGELFF. The CDR3 DNA reads as TGTGCCAGCAGCCAAGCTTCGACTAAGAAAAACACCGGGGAGCTGTTTTTT.

V usage is TRBV3-1 (or the pseudogene TRBV3-2) and J usage is TRBJ1-1; no firm D call. This CDR3 is 12 amino acids long. V shed 1 base and J shed 11 bases, with 11 bases lying between them. Germline V gives CDR1 LGHDT, CDR2 YNNKEL (reference sequence). The CDR3 reads CASSQGLLRAFF. DNA of the CDR3: TGTGCCAGCAGCCAAGGTCTACTAAGGGCTTTCTTT.

The chain joins TRBV11-2 to TRBJ2-3; no clear D gene. V lost 2 bases and J 4 bases, leaving 4 bases between the germline ends. Germline V CDR1 and CDR2: SGHAT, FQNNGV. This CDR3 has 12 amino acids. CDR3 coding DNA: TGTGCCAGCAGCTTATCTCCAGATACGCAGTATTTT. This encodes CASSLSPDTQYF.